One and the same sample provided the 16 T cell receptor beta chains below, sequenced in a study of shared clonotypes between healthy human individuals. Repertoires were generated with immunoSEQ multiplex PCR, while TCRdb's copy carries only in-frame clones and drops some. The sample contains about 2,100,000 clones, about 93% of which appear only once. It was CD45RO-negative cells, positively selected for CCR7, that made up naive CD8 cells, with terminally differentiated effector memory CD45RA+ cells excluded. Sequencing input: naive CD8+ T cells from PBMCs. The receptor source for this set is a young man in good health. Some clones in this sample may be carry-over from other donors' samples.

As concerns this clone: At the DNA level, this CDR3 is encoded by other sequences in the same sample as well. J is TRBJ2-6 and V is TRBV30; 10 nucleotides align to TRBD1. Germline V gene data show CDR1 as GTSNPN and CDR2 as SVGIG (reference sequence). The CDR3 loop spans 14 amino acids. V gave up 5 bases and J gave up 2 bases; unmatched junction bases: 0. The CDR3 loop reads CAWGTGAGANVLTF. The DNA of the CDR3 is TGTGCCTGGGGGACAGGGGCTGGGGCCAACGTCCTGACTTTC.

The V gene is TRBV27, the J gene TRBJ2-7; unclear D gene. Germline assignment: CDR1 MNHEY and CDR2 SMNVEV (reference sequence). CDR3 length: 14 amino acids. V was clipped by 3 bases and J by 6 bases, with 15 bases between them. The CDR3 here is CASSLHRGMGEQYF. CDR3 nucleotides: TGTGCCAGCAGTTTGCATAGAGGTATGGGCGAGCAGTACTTC.

A word on this clone: The sample holds other DNA sequences that translate to the same CDR3. The rearrangement links TRBV9 to TRBJ2-3; D unresolved. This CDR3 region has 14 residues. From germline, CDR1 is SGDLS and CDR2 YYNGEE. V was clipped by 2 bases and J by 0 bases, with 7 bases between them. CDR3 DNA sequence: TGTGCCAGCAGCGTTGGCGGTAGCACAGATACGCAGTATTTT. Amino acids: CASSVGGSTDTQYF.

This chain joins TRBV19 and TRBJ2-7, with 8 bases matching TRBD1. Germline CDR1 LNHDA, CDR2 SQIVND (reference sequence). The CDR3 is 14 amino acids. With 7 bases clipped from V and 2 bases from J, the junction kept 7 bases outside the gene matches. The DNA of the CDR3 is TGTGCCAGTATGGGTGGACAGGGACCCTACGAGCAGTACTTC. Its translation: CASMGGQGPYEQYF.

The rearrangement uses TRBV10-3 and TRBJ2-2; D remains unclear. Germline V CDR1 and CDR2: ENHRY, SYGVKD. The V end was cut by 3 bases, the J end by 1 base, with 15 bases between. The CDR3 length is 17 residues. CDR3 DNA sequence: TGTGCCATCAGTGATGTCGACTCCAACTGGAACACCGGGGAGCTGTTTTTT. Translation: CAISDVDSNWNTGELFF.

The V gene is TRBV11-2, the J gene TRBJ2-7; 8 bases align to TRBD2. This CDR3 is built from 14 residues. Unmatched junction bases numbered 4, after V lost 4 bases and J lost 2 bases. Germline loops: CDR1 SGHAT, CDR2 FQNNGV. The CDR3, as DNA: TGTGCCAGCAGCTCGGGACTAGGGGCCTACGAGCAGTACTTC. It translates to CASSSGLGAYEQYF. Complete variable domain (other parts from reference TRBV11-2 and TRBJ2-7): EAGVAQSPRYKIIEKRQSVAFWCNPISGHATLYWYQQILGQGPKLLIQFQNNGVVDDSQLPKDRFSAERLKGVDSTLKIQPAKLEDSAVYLCASSSGLGAYEQYFGPGTRLTVT.

This clone has only one observation. The chain combines TRBV7-9 with TRBJ1-4; weak D call: TRBD1 (5 bases). Germline assignment: CDR1 SEHNR and CDR2 FQNEAQ (reference sequence). The V gene lost 0 bases and the J gene lost 8 bases, with 13 bases spanning the gap. The CDR3 is made up of 15 amino acids. Here the CDR3 reads CASSLAVQGVEKLFF. The CDR3 bases are TGTGCCAGCAGCTTAGCCGTGCAGGGCGTCGAAAAACTGTTTTTT.

V usage is TRBV11-2 and J usage is TRBJ2-7; TRBD1 agrees at 9 bases. There are 16 residues in the CDR3. Germline loops: CDR1 SGHAT, CDR2 FQNNGV. Losses at the gene ends were 3 bases for V and 6 bases for J; bases not matched to a gene: 12. The CDR3 spells CASSFTGQGIMSEQYF. The CDR3, as DNA: TGTGCCAGCAGCTTCACGGGACAGGGAATTATGAGCGAGCAGTACTTC.

This clone is a singleton in its sample. The CDR3 sequence is CASSPLGPGDSYEQYF. In nucleotides, the CDR3 is TGCGCCAGCAGCCCCTTGGGGCCAGGAGACTCCTACGAGCAGTACTTC. The chain recombines TRBV4-1 with TRBJ2-7; TRBD1 might be the D (5 bases). V shed 4 bases and J shed 0 bases, with 16 bases lying between them. The CDR3 has 16 amino acids. Germline V lookup: CDR1 MGHRA, CDR2 YSYEKL.

The chain employs TRBV9 and TRBJ1-1; D unclear. The ends were cut back, 0 bases at V and 4 bases at J, with 13 bases in the middle. This CDR3 region has 15 residues. Germline values: CDR1 SGDLS, CDR2 YYNGEE. The CDR3 spells CASSVGSAVGTEAFF. Written as DNA, the CDR3 is TGTGCCAGCAGCGTAGGGAGCGCGGTGGGCACTGAAGCTTTCTTT.

The chain has TRBV7-8 and TRBJ1-1, with 9 nucleotides matching TRBD1. The trim removed 5 bases at V and 5 bases at J, leaving 3 bases unmatched. In germline, CDR1 is SGHVS, CDR2 FQNEAQ. The CDR3 covers 13 residues. CDR3 sequence reads: CASSPGQGTEAFF. For the CDR3, the DNA is TGTGCCAGCAGCCCGGGACAGGGTACTGAAGCTTTCTTT.

To note about this clone: The junction departs from germline at one end; a sequencing error may be responsible. This chain uses TRBV7-9 with TRBJ1-1; D might be TRBD1 (5 bases). CDR3 length: 16 amino acids. Germline V gene sequence: CDR1 SEHNR, CDR2 FQNEAQ (reference sequence). In DNA, the CDR3 is TGTGCCAGCAGCTTGTTGTTGTCGGGGCCCAACACTGAAGCTTTTTTT. Translated, it gives CASSLLLSGPNTEAFF.

V is TRBV7-9 and J is TRBJ2-3; D is possibly TRBD2 (5 bases). This CDR3 comprises 15 residues. Germline CDR1 is SEHNR and CDR2 is FQNEAQ (reference sequence). The V end lost 2 bases, the J end lost 4 bases, and 13 bases lay between the germline ends. The CDR3: CASSLFQDGADTQYF. The CDR3 DNA reads TGTGCCAGCAGCTTATTCCAGGACGGGGCAGATACGCAGTATTTT.

The chain links TRBV4-3 to TRBJ2-1; D is unresolved. The V end was cut by 0 bases, the J end by 9 bases, with 6 bases between. The CDR3 length is 12 residues. Germline V gene lookup returns CDR1 LGHNA and CDR2 YSLEER. The CDR3 loop is CASSQEDTEQFF. CDR3 bases: TGCGCCAGCAGCCAAGAAGACACTGAGCAGTTCTTC.

J is TRBJ2-1 and V is TRBV25-1; tentatively, D is TRBD2 (5 bases). The CDR3 covers 16 residues. Germline V lookup: CDR1 MGHDK, CDR2 SYGVNS. V lost 3 bases to trimming and J lost 4 bases, with 16 bases between them. The CDR3 region is CASSDLEGPRYNEQFF. The CDR3 DNA reads TGTGCCAGCAGTGATCTTGAGGGCCCGCGGTACAATGAGCAGTTCTTC.

Only a few counts were recorded for this clone. This chain connects TRBV29-1 to TRBJ1-1; D is possibly TRBD1 (5 bases). Trimming pared 3 bases from V and 4 bases from J, leaving 12 bases between. The CDR3 totals 13 residues. Germline lookup yields CDR1 SQVTM and CDR2 ANQGSEA. CDR3 sequence (DNA): TGCAGCGTTGACCTGGGAGGGGCCACTGAAGCTTTCTTT. As protein: CSVDLGGATEAFF.